The 7 T cell receptor beta chains below all came from one sample that was sequenced in a study of blood T cell repertoires in COVID-19 (dated by TCRdb to the early 2020s). Library generation was performed with the immunoSEQ multiplex PCR assay. The clones in this table, taken by TCRdb from immuneACCESS, are in-frame only. Not every clone is retained; where verified, under half of the shortfall comes from an unresolved V gene, and the cause of the rest is unknown. This sample is represented by 250,000 to 350,000 clones; 75% to 95% of them were singletons. 6.5% to 8% of the sample rests with the top ten. The specimen was peripheral blood. These receptor sequences come from a woman aged 30 to 39 with COVID-19, enrolled during active disease.

This chain links TRBV3-1 (or the pseudogene TRBV3-2) with TRBJ1-1, with 10 nucleotides matching TRBD1. Germline CDR1 reads LGHDT; CDR2 reads YNNKEL (reference sequence). Trimming cost V 1 base and J 7 bases; bases outside gene matches: 3. The CDR3 length is 14 residues. The CDR3 region is CASSQGGTGVEAFF. The DNA for the CDR3 is TGTGCCAGCAGCCAAGGGGGGACAGGGGTTGAAGCTTTCTTT.

The V gene is TRBV5-4, the J gene TRBJ2-7; TRBD2 agrees at 7 bases. The CDR3 has 14 amino acids. J lost 4 bases, V lost 7 bases, and 11 bases had no gene match. Germline V gives CDR1 SGHNT, CDR2 YYREEE (reference sequence). Written as DNA, the CDR3 is TGTGCCAGCTCCCCAGGGAGCGGGATGTACGAGCAGTACTTC. Amino acid sequence: CASSPGSGMYEQYF.

The chain couples TRBV9 to TRBJ2-2, with 8 positions matching TRBD2. Germline CDR1 reads SGDLS; CDR2 reads YYNGEE. The CDR3 is 15 amino acids. Trimming took 6 bases from V and 0 from J; bases not matched to a gene: 4. CDR3 nucleotide sequence: TGTGCCAGCACTACTAGCGGAACGAACACCGGGGAGCTGTTTTTT. This codes for CASTTSGTNTGELFF.

The chain combines TRBV7-3 with TRBJ2-7; 10 positions match TRBD2. This CDR3 region has 17 residues. After removal of 4 bases from V and 1 base from J, the junction contained 10 bases not matched to a gene. CDR1 is SGHTA and CDR2 is FQGTGA in the germline V gene. DNA of the CDR3: TGTGCCAGCAGCTCAAAGGGACTAGCGTATTTTTCCTACGAGCAGTACTTC. This translates into CASSSKGLAYFSYEQYF.

The chain joins TRBV6-5 to TRBJ1-5; 7 nucleotides agree with TRBD1. V lost 2 bases, J lost 7 bases, and 5 bases stayed unmatched. The length of the CDR3 is 14 residues. CDR1 and CDR2 (germline): MNHEY, SVGAGI. CDR3 sequence: CASSYNRGWQPQHF. CDR3 DNA: TGTGCCAGCAGTTACAACAGGGGATGGCAGCCCCAGCATTTT.

V usage is TRBV11-3 and J usage is TRBJ1-3, with D maybe TRBD1 (5 bases). V was pared by 3 bases and J by 3 bases, with 12 bases between. Germline CDR1 SGHNT, CDR2 YENEEA. The CDR3 contains 15 residues. CDR3 region: CASSFGGGIGNTIYF. CDR3 nucleotides: TGTGCCAGCAGCTTCGGCGGGGGTATTGGAAACACCATATATTTT. The complete variable domain, with remaining parts taken from reference TRBV11-3 and TRBJ1-3, reads EAGVVQSPRYKIIEKKQPVAFWCNPISGHNTLYWYLQNLGQGPELLIRYENEEAVDDSQLPKDRFSAERLKGVDSTLKIQPAELGDSAVYLCASSFGGGIGNTIYFGEGSWLTVV.

The chain combines TRBV11-2 with TRBJ2-1; a possible D gene is TRBD2 (6 bases). This CDR3 comprises 16 residues. V lost 5 bases, J lost 1 base, and 15 bases lay in between. The germline V gene has CDR1 SGHAT and CDR2 FQNNGV. CDR3 sequence: CASSLGGYPSYNEQFF. The CDR3, as DNA: TGTGCCAGCAGCCTAGGAGGGTATCCTTCCTACAATGAGCAGTTCTTC.